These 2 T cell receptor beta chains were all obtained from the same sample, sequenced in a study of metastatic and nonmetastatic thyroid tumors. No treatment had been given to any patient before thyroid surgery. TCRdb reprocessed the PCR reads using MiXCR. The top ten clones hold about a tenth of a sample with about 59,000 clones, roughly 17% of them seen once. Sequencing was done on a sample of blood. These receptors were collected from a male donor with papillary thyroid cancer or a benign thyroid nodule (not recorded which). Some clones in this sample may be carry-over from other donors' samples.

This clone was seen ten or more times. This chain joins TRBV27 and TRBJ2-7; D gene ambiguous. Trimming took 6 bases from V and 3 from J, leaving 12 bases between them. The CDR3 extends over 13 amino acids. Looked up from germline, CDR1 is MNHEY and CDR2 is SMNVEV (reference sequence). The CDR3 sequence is CASSPRTDYEQYF. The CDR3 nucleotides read TGTGCCAGCAGCCCCCGGACCGACTACGAGCAGTACTTC.

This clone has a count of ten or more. This CDR3 reads CASSLAQGANSPLHF. For the CDR3, the DNA is TGTGCCAGCAGCTTAGCACAGGGGGCGAATTCACCCCTCCACTTT. The chain employs TRBV7-8 and TRBJ1-6; 9 nucleotides align to TRBD1. The CDR3 has 15 amino acids. V gave up 0 bases and J gave up 7 bases; unmatched junction bases: 1. The V gene's germline CDR1 is SGHVS and CDR2 FQNEAQ.